The 22 T cell receptor beta chains below all came from one sample that was sequenced in a study of blood T cells in healthy people across ages. Alongside a J-beta primer mix, a sample-barcoded 5' primer served in a second PCR lasting roughly 7 to 12 cycles. TCRdb recomputed calls from the 5' RACE reads with MiXCR, one row per CDR3 protein. Of about 1,600,000 distinct CDR3 sequences in the sample, approximately 40% were seen once. The sequencing sample was made of blood. These receptor sequences come from a woman younger than 35 in good health.

In its sample, this clonotype was seen many times. This chain links TRBV5-1 with TRBJ1-2; tentative D call: TRBD1 (5 bases). The CDR3 spans 14 residues. CDR1 is SGHRS and CDR2 is YFSETQ in the germline V gene. Trimming pared 2 bases from V and 1 base from J, leaving 9 bases between. Written as DNA, the CDR3 is TGCGCCAGCAGCTTAATGACAGTTAACTATGGCTACACCTTC. Protein sequence: CASSLMTVNYGYTF.

The chain employs TRBV7-3 and TRBJ1-1; 7 nucleotides agree with TRBD1. Per germline, CDR1 SGHTA and CDR2 FQGTGA. V trimming: 5 bases; J trimming: 0 bases; junction bases outside the gene matches: 6. The CDR3 totals 15 residues. The CDR3 here is CASSVTGTVNTEAFF. As DNA, the CDR3 is TGTGCCAGCAGCGTCACCGGGACAGTGAACACTGAAGCTTTCTTT.

The chain is built from TRBV28 and TRBJ2-7, with a possible D match to TRBD2 (5 bases). V was cut by 2 bases and J by 0 bases, with 14 bases left in between. Germline CDR1 and CDR2: MDHEN and SYDVKM. CDR3 size: 16 residues. CDR3 DNA sequence: TGTGCCAGCAGTTTACAAGGGCGAGCGGTCTCCTACGAGCAGTACTTC. Protein: CASSLQGRAVSYEQYF.

This clonotype was seen a few times. The chain recombines TRBV30 with TRBJ2-7, with TRBD2 matching over 9 bases. V was clipped by 5 bases and J by 6 bases; unmatched bases: 8. This CDR3 is built from 13 residues. The V gene's germline CDR1 is GTSNPN and CDR2 SVGIG (reference sequence). For the CDR3, the DNA is TGTGCCTGGGAACTAGCGGGTGCACCCGAGCAGTACTTC. Its translation: CAWELAGAPEQYF.

The chain combines TRBV28 with TRBJ1-4; no reliable D call. V dropped 3 bases and J dropped 7 bases, with 21 bases sitting between them. CDR3 length: 17 residues. Germline CDR1 is MDHEN and CDR2 is SYDVKM. CDR3 sequence reads: CASSFAGIGLVGEKLFF. CDR3 in DNA: TGTGCCAGCAGTTTCGCCGGGATTGGGCTTGTAGGTGAAAAACTGTTTTTT.

This clonotype was seen more than once but under ten times. The chain recombines TRBV20-1 with TRBJ2-3; D is undetermined. From germline, CDR1 is DFQATT and CDR2 SNEGSKA (reference sequence). V was cut by 2 bases and J by 4 bases, with 7 bases left in between. The CDR3 spans 12 residues. CDR3 DNA sequence: TGCAGTGCTAGATCGAGCGCAGATACGCAGTATTTT. Its protein product is CSARSSADTQYF.

The gene calls are TRBV25-1 and TRBJ1-2; D gene uncertain. V lost 0 bases and J lost 8, with 10 bases in between. CDR3 length: 13 amino acids. Looked up from germline, CDR1 is MGHDK and CDR2 is SYGVNS. CDR3 in DNA: TGTGCCAGCAGTGAATATCAAACCCACGGCTACACCTTC. Residues: CASSEYQTHGYTF.

The rearrangement links TRBV24-1 to TRBJ2-1; TRBD1 matches 8 bases. The germline CDR1 and CDR2 sequences are KGHDR and SFDVKD. J lost 9 bases, V lost 4 bases, and 4 bases had no gene match. CDR3 length equals 13 residues. CDR3 sequence: CATSEYRGTEQFF. The CDR3 nucleotides are TGTGCCACCAGTGAGTACAGGGGGACTGAGCAGTTCTTC.

The chain has TRBV10-3 and TRBJ2-1; 10 nucleotides agree with TRBD2. The J call may be mistaken, given a closer DNA end match to TRBJ2-7. The CDR3 is made up of 15 amino acids. Germline V gene lookup returns CDR1 ENHRY and CDR2 SYGVKD. For the CDR3, the DNA is TGTGCCATCACACCTAGCGGGAGCTCCTACAATGAGCAGTACTTC. Its protein product is CAITPSGSSYNEQYF.

A few counts support this clonotype. The chain combines TRBV6-5 with TRBJ2-1; 8 bases align to TRBD1. Germline V gene lookup returns CDR1 MNHEY and CDR2 SVGAGI. CDR3 size: 16 residues. V dropped 6 bases and J dropped 2; count of bases not matched to a gene: 9. The CDR3 reads CASSPYRDRPYNEQFF. CDR3 sequence (DNA): TGTGCCAGCAGCCCCTACCGGGACAGGCCCTACAATGAGCAGTTCTTC.

The rearrangement links TRBV4-2 to TRBJ2-5; D ambiguous. CDR1 and CDR2 from the germline V gene are LGHNA and YNFKEQ. This CDR3 contains 14 residues. V shed 1 base and J shed 4 bases, with 10 bases lying between them. CDR3 sequence (DNA): TGTGCCAGCAGCCAAGTAAGCGAACGAGAGACCCAGTACTTC. Protein product: CASSQVSERETQYF.

J is TRBJ1-6 and V is TRBV7-9; TRBD1 aligns across 7 bases. CDR3 length: 12 amino acids. Germline V CDR1 and CDR2: SEHNR, FQNEAQ (reference sequence). Trimming at V came to 4 bases and at J to 15 bases, leaving 6 bases not matched to a gene. The CDR3 here is CASSWDSKLLHF. The CDR3 nucleotides read TGTGCCAGCAGCTGGGACAGTAAGCTCCTCCACTTT.

The chain couples TRBV5-1 to TRBJ2-7, with 9 bases matching TRBD2. This CDR3 comprises 17 residues. V shed 1 base, J shed 2 bases, and the junction held 10 bases outside the gene matches. Germline V lookup: CDR1 SGHRS, CDR2 YFSETQ. The DNA of the CDR3 is TGCGCCAGCAGCTTGACTAAGAGCGGGAGGCCGACCTACGAGCAGTACTTC. Translating gives CASSLTKSGRPTYEQYF. Supplemented by reference TRBV5-1 and TRBJ2-7, the full variable domain reads KAGVTQTPRYLIKTRGQQVTLSCSPISGHRSVSWYQQTPGQGLQFLFEYFSETQRNKGNFPGRFSGRQFSNSRSEMNVSTLELGDSALYLCASSLTKSGRPTYEQYFGPGTRLTVT.

This clonotype was seen a handful of times. This chain uses TRBV2 with TRBJ2-7; possible D gene TRBD1, 5 bases. The better agreement between TRBJ2-5 and the DNA end casts doubt on the J call. Germline loops: CDR1 SNHLY, CDR2 FYNNEI. The CDR3 runs to 15 residues. The CDR3 region has the DNA TGTGCCAGCAGTGAAAGTTTTGGGCAGGGAGAGACCCAGTACTTC. It translates to CASSESFGQGETQYF.

The genes are TRBV12-3 or TRBV12-4 and TRBJ2-3, with 12 bases lining up with TRBD2. The CDR3 runs 16 residues. The V gene end was trimmed by 5 bases and the J gene end by 3 bases; junction bases not matched to a gene: 6. The DNA of the CDR3 is TGTGCCAGCAGTCACAACCTAGCGGGGGGGACAGATACGCAGTATTTT. It encodes CASSHNLAGGTDTQYF.

This clonotype was seen many times. J is TRBJ2-1 and V is TRBV29-1, with TRBD2 matching 7 bases. This CDR3 region has 16 residues. Germline V gene lookup returns CDR1 SQVTM and CDR2 ANQGSEA. After removal of 4 bases from V and 8 bases from J, the junction contained 17 bases not matched to a gene. The CDR3 loop is CSVAEASGGGLHEQFF. CDR3 coding DNA: TGCAGCGTTGCCGAGGCTAGCGGCGGTGGTCTCCATGAGCAGTTCTTC.

This clonotype was recorded a few times. The chain couples TRBV10-3 to TRBJ2-1; 9 nucleotides match TRBD2. The CDR3 sequence is 14 residues long. Losses at the gene ends were 7 bases for V and 7 bases for J; bases not matched to a gene: 8. The germline V gene encodes CDR1 ENHRY and CDR2 SYGVKD. The CDR3 DNA reads TGTGCCATCATGCCCAGCGGGGGGCTTAATGAGCAGTTCTTC. It is translated as CAIMPSGGLNEQFF.

There are a few counts of this clonotype. The chain couples TRBV10-3 to TRBJ2-3; TRBD1 agrees at 7 bases. The CDR3 runs 14 residues. Germline CDR1 ENHRY, CDR2 SYGVKD. The V gene end was trimmed by 11 bases and the J gene end by 1 base; junction bases not matched to a gene: 9. The CDR3 DNA is TGTGCCGTCCGAGGGGGCGCCCGCACAGATACGCAGTATTTT. This gives the protein CAVRGGARTDTQYF.

The V call is TRBV7-2, the J call TRBJ2-7; D perhaps matches TRBD1 (6 bases). Germline V gene data show CDR1 as SGHTA and CDR2 as FQGNSA. V shed 6 bases and J shed 0 bases, with 15 bases lying between them. This CDR3 is built from 15 residues. For the CDR3, the DNA is TGTGCCAGCAGGCCCTGGGAAGGGGGCTCCTACGAGCAGTACTTC. The encoded protein is CASRPWEGGSYEQYF.

This clonotype came up a few times. The chain joins TRBV7-8 to TRBJ2-5; the match to TRBD2 covers 10 bases. The germline V gene encodes CDR1 SGHVS and CDR2 FQNEAQ. This CDR3 comprises 20 residues. With V trimmed by 5 bases and J by 5 bases, 23 bases remained unmatched. The CDR3 sequence is CASSPTWKASGSATSETQYF. CDR3 DNA: TGTGCCAGCAGCCCTACCTGGAAAGCTAGCGGGAGTGCTACTTCGGAGACCCAGTACTTC.

This clonotype was seen once. This rearrangement joins TRBV5-1 to TRBJ2-2; TRBD1 matches at 9 bases. The ends lost 7 bases at V and 4 bases at J; junction bases unmatched: 14. This CDR3 contains 17 residues. The germline gives CDR1 SGHRS, CDR2 YFSETQ. CDR3 coding DNA: TGCGCCAGCCAAGCCCTTCGCCAGACAGGGGGCACCGGGGAGCTGTTTTTT. Protein product: CASQALRQTGGTGELFF.

This chain uses TRBV7-9 with TRBJ1-2; D ambiguous. Germline loops: CDR1 SEHNR, CDR2 FQNEAQ (reference sequence). The V end was cut by 5 bases, the J end by 4 bases, with 14 bases between. The length of the CDR3 is 14 residues. CDR3 residues: CASSLLGSFYGYTF. The CDR3 nucleotides are TGTGCCAGCAGCCTTTTGGGCAGCTTCTATGGCTACACCTTC.